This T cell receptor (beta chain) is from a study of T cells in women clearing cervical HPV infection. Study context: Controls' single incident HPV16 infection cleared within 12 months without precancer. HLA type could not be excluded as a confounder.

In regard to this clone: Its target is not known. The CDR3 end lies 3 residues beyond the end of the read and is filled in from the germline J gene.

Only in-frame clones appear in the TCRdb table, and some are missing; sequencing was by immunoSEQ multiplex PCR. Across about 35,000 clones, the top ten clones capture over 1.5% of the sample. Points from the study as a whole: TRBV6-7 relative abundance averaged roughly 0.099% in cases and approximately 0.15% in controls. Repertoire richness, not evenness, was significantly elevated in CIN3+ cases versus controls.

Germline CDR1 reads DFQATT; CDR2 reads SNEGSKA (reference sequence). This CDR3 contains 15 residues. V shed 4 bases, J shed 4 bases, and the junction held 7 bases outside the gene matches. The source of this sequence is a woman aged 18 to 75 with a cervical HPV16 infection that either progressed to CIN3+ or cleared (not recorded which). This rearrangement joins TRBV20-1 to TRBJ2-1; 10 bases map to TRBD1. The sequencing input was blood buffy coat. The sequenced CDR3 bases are TGCAGTGCTAAGCCGGGGACAGGGGTTTACAATGAG. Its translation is CSAKPGTGVYNE. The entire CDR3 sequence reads CSAKPGTGVYNEQFF.